A selection of T cell receptor beta chains follows, all from one sample in a study of T cells in Graves' hyperthyroidism and ophthalmopathy. A single record per CDR3 protein comes from TCRdb applying MiXCR to the multiplex PCR reads. In the table there are 500,000 to 550,000 distinct CDR3 sequences, 20% to 25% of which are singletons. The material sequenced was blood. These receptors originate from a man between 18 and 35 years old with Graves' hyperthyroidism. The CDR3 runs from the conserved cysteine through the conserved F or W. The order of the fields is J gene, V gene, clone size, D gene, CDR3 DNA, CDR3 protein. The D gene is left open where the match is weak. The size of a clone is reported for some rows only, either as once, few or many, or as a class for expanded clones.

TRBJ1-5 | TRBV6-1 | many | - | TGTGCCAGCAGTCGCAGGGGATTGGGACAGCCCCAGCATTTT | CASSRRGLGQPQHF
TRBJ2-5 | TRBV6-1 | - | - | TGTGCCAGCAGTGAAGGGCTCGGGAGTTTAAAGACCCAGTACTTC | CASSEGLGSLKTQYF
TRBJ2-2 | TRBV2 | many | TRBD1 | TGTGCCAGCAGTGGGATCGGACAGGGGGCTACCGGGGAGCTGTTTTTT | CASSGIGQGATGELFF
TRBJ1-5 | TRBV27 | - | TRBD1 | TGTGCCAGCAGTCCAAAGGGACAGGGTTTTTATAGCAATCAGCCCCAGCATTTT | CASSPKGQGFYSNQPQHF
TRBJ1-2 | TRBV28 | many | TRBD1 | TGTGCCAGCAGTATTCGGACAGGCAACATTAACTATGGCTACACCTTC | CASSIRTGNINYGYTF
TRBJ1-5 | TRBV19 | - | - | TGTGCCAGTGAGAGCGTACTTGATCAGCCTCAGCATTTT | CASESVLDQPQHF
TRBJ1-1 | TRBV2 | many | - | TGTGCCAGCAGTGTCGTAGGTTCCACTGAAGCTTTCTTT | CASSVVGSTEAFF
TRBJ2-2 | TRBV15 | many | - | TGTGCCACCAGCAGAGATCGGGTGTATGGCGGGGAGCTGTTTTTT | CATSRDRVYGGELFF
TRBJ1-5 | TRBV5-1 | - | - | TGCGCCAGCAGCTTGGATGGGTTTCAGCCCCAGCATTTT | CASSLDGFQPQHF
TRBJ2-2 | TRBV6-2/TRBV6-3 | - | - | TGTGCCAGCAGTTATGTGGCCTACACCGGGGAGCTGTTTTTT | CASSYVAYTGELFF
TRBJ2-5 | TRBV12-3/TRBV12-4 | many | TRBD1 | TGTGCCAGCAGTTTATTAGGGGGCACAGAGACCCAGTACTTC | CASSLLGGTETQYF
TRBJ2-5 | TRBV10-3 | many | - | TGTGCCATCAGTGGGACTTCGGGGGAGACCCAGTACTTC | CAISGTSGETQYF
TRBJ1-2 | TRBV20-1 | many | TRBD1 | TGCAGTGCACTACCCCTCGGGACAGGCTTCTATGGCTACACCTTC | CSALPLGTGFYGYTF
TRBJ1-2 | TRBV3-1 | few | TRBD1 | TGTGCCAGCAGCCCCTCAGGGGGGGACATCTATGGCTACACCTTC | CASSPSGGDIYGYTF
TRBJ1-1 | TRBV12-3/TRBV12-4 | many | - | TGTGCCAGCAGTAACAGCGGTACTGAAGCTTTCTTT | CASSNSGTEAFF
TRBJ2-5 | TRBV10-2 | few | TRBD2 | TGCGCCAGCAGTGAGGAGCGACTAGCGGGGATCGCGGAGACCCAGTACTTC | CASSEERLAGIAETQYF
TRBJ1-5 | TRBV3-1 | many | - | TGTGCCAGCAGTTTAAGTGGGGGAGGCAATCAGCCCCAGCATTTT | CASSLSGGGNQPQHF
TRBJ2-7 | TRBV28 | - | - | TGTGCCAGCAGCCGTTATGACAGGTTCTACGAGCAGTACTTC | CASSRYDRFYEQYF
TRBJ1-1 | TRBV28 | many | - | TGTGCCAGCCCCTCATCCAGGGAAAACACTGAAGCTTTCTTT | CASPSSRENTEAFF
TRBJ1-5 | TRBV20-1 | many | - | TGCAGTGCTGGGGACGGCCCCAATCAGCCCCAGCATTTT | CSAGDGPNQPQHF
TRBJ2-7 | TRBV11-2 | few | TRBD1 | TGTGCCAGCAGCCCCACCCTTGGACAGGGAAGCTCCTACGAGCAGTACTTC | CASSPTLGQGSSYEQYF
TRBJ1-1 | TRBV6-4 | many | - | TGTGCCAGCAGCGCGGGGGAAGGGGTCACTGAAGCTTTCTTT | CASSAGEGVTEAFF
TRBJ2-2 | TRBV6-1 | - | TRBD1 | TGTGCCAGCATGGGGACAGGGGGCTCGAACACCGGGGAGCTGTTTTTT | CASMGTGGSNTGELFF
TRBJ1-5 | TRBV7-8 | many | - | TGTGCCAGCAGCTTAGGCCGAGTAGGTCAGCCCCAGCATTTT | CASSLGRVGQPQHF
TRBJ2-5 | TRBV20-1 | many | - | TGCAGTGCTAGAGTCAGGGAGACCCAGTACTTC | CSARVRETQYF
TRBJ2-7 | TRBV4-1 | many | - | TGCGCCAGCAGCCAAGCGGAGATTTCCTACGAGCAGTACTTC | CASSQAEISYEQYF
TRBJ2-7 | TRBV20-1 | - | - | TGCAGTGCTCGGGACCGGGTCACACTCTACGATCAGTACTTC | CSARDRVTLYDQYF